This T cell receptor beta chain was recovered during a study of graft-versus-host responses after intestinal transplantation. The assay was immunoSEQ multiplex PCR, and TCRdb's table has in-frame clones only and misses some. The sample records fewer than 100,000 clones, roughly 86% being singletons. This clone appeared once. Germline values: CDR1 LNHNV, CDR2 YYDKDF (reference sequence). This CDR3 is built from 15 residues. The ends were cut back, 1 base at V and 2 bases at J, with 10 bases in the middle. Sequenced here: PBMCs, sampled 255 days after intestinal transplant. The V call is TRBV15, the J call TRBJ2-3, with a tentative D call TRBD1 (5 bases). This TCR was sampled from a human patient who received an intestinal transplant, so some T cells may come from the graft donor. DNA for the CDR3: TGTGCCACCAGCAGAGCCAGGGCAGACACAGATACGCAGTATTTT. This translates into CATSRARADTDTQYF.